This TCR beta chain was identified during a study of CD8 T cells in ankylosing spondylitis. Study-level findings and limits: Disease-linked clones proved CD8+ and comparatively uncommon in peripheral blood. A motif of 7 or 8 highly homologous TCR beta variants was seen as apparently characteristic of ankylosing spondylitis blood. Reports say disease-linked clones showed up significantly more in matched ankylosing spondylitis synovial fluid.

Germline V CDR1 and CDR2: SQVTM, ANQGSEA. The CDR3 spans 14 residues. Trimming left V 1 base short and J 0 bases short, with 7 bases between. Turning to this clonotype: Its antigen is unknown.

5'-RACE, quantitative and with molecular barcodes, yielded the TCR beta libraries. Via MiXCR, TCRdb re-called the 5' RACE reads, giving one row per CDR3 protein. The sample contains about 150,000 distinct CDR3 sequences, around two fifths of which appear only once. The receptor's source is a male donor with ankylosing spondylitis. Sample: synovial fluid, either unsorted or a sorted T cell fraction (not recorded which). The chain recombines TRBV29-1 with TRBJ1-3; unclear D gene. DNA of the CDR3: TGCAGCGTTGAAGGCTGGGGCTCTGGAAACACCATATATTTT. Translating gives CSVEGWGSGNTIYF.